The next 29 T cell receptor beta chains were all read from a single sample in a study of blood T cell repertoires in COVID-19. The table came from immunoSEQ multiplex PCR; TCRdb's copy has only in-frame clones and leaves some out. The sample lists 350,000 to 400,000 clones, roughly 90% occurring once. The specimen was peripheral blood. All receptors derive from a man aged 18-30 years with active or convalescent COVID-19.

V is TRBV5-1 and J is TRBJ1-1, with a tentative D call TRBD1 (5 bases). The CDR3 spans 15 residues. Germline assignment: CDR1 SGHRS and CDR2 YFSETQ. Trimming left V 0 bases short and J 1 base short, with 10 bases between. The CDR3 protein is CASSLGGGWNTEAFF. As DNA, the CDR3 is TGCGCCAGCAGCTTGGGCGGGGGTTGGAACACTGAAGCTTTCTTT.

The CDR3 loop reads CASSFGTGPYEQYF. The DNA of the CDR3 is TGTGCCAGCAGCTTTGGGACAGGGCCCTACGAGCAGTACTTC. The chain is built from TRBV5-6 and TRBJ2-7; 9 positions match TRBD1. With V trimmed by 2 bases and J by 2 bases, 2 bases remained unmatched. In germline, CDR1 is SGHDT, CDR2 YYEEEE. CDR3 length: 14 amino acids.

The chain carries TRBV7-9 and TRBJ2-2, with 10 bases aligning to TRBD2. Germline assignment: CDR1 SEHNR and CDR2 FQNEAQ (reference sequence). This CDR3 has 19 amino acids. The J segment lost 2 bases and the V segment lost 3 bases, leaving 12 bases of the junction unmatched. In DNA form, the CDR3 reads TGTGCCAGCAGCTTGGGACAGATAGCGGGAGGTCTAAACACCGGGGAGCTGTTTTTT. It is translated as CASSLGQIAGGLNTGELFF.

The chain joins TRBV9 to TRBJ2-2, with 9 bases identical to TRBD1. This CDR3 is built from 14 residues. V was clipped by 3 bases and J by 5 bases; unmatched bases: 2. CDR1 and CDR2 (germline): SGDLS, YYNGEE. The CDR3 coding sequence is TGTGCCAGCAGCGAGACAGGGGGGACCGGGGAGCTGTTTTTT. Translating it yields CASSETGGTGELFF.

The rearrangement links TRBV1 to TRBJ2-3; the table's D call TRBD2 went unverified against the DNA. TRBV1 is shown as a pseudogene. The CDR3 is 18 residues long. The CDR3 sequence: CTSSQDHGSGGRADTQYF. In nucleotides, the CDR3 is TGCACCAGCAGCCAAGATCATGGCAGCGGGGGGCGTGCAGATACGCAGTATTTT.

The chain is built from TRBV7-3 and TRBJ1-1, with 9 positions matching TRBD1. The V and J ends lost 5 bases and 8 bases, in that order; junction bases with no gene match: 3. The CDR3 covers 12 residues. CDR1 and CDR2 from the germline V gene are SGHTA and FQGTGA. CDR3 bases: TGTGCCAGCAGCGACGGGACAGGGGAAGCTTTCTTT. Translating gives CASSDGTGEAFF.

CDR3 region: CAISGEGGTDTQYF. Written as DNA, the CDR3 is TGTGCCATCAGTGGCGAGGGAGGCACAGATACGCAGTATTTT. The genes are TRBV10-3 and TRBJ2-3, with D possibly being TRBD2 (5 bases). From germline, CDR1 is ENHRY and CDR2 SYGVKD. Trimming took 4 bases from V and 1 from J, leaving 9 bases between them. CDR3 length: 14 residues.

The chain couples TRBV2 to TRBJ2-7, with 9 bases matching TRBD1. CDR1 and CDR2 from the germline V gene are SNHLY and FYNNEI. CDR3 length equals 16 residues. Germline trimming cut 1 base from V and 3 bases from J; bases unmatched to any gene: 7. This chain's CDR3 is CASSEGLTGGGYEQYF. CDR3 in DNA: TGTGCCAGCAGTGAAGGATTGACAGGGGGAGGCTACGAGCAGTACTTC. The whole variable domain, filled in from reference TRBV2 and TRBJ2-7, reads EPEVTQTPSHQVTQMGQEVILRCVPISNHLYFYWYRQILGQKVEFLVSFYNNEISEKSEIFDDQFSVERPDGSNFTLKIRSTKLEDSAMYFCASSEGLTGGGYEQYFGPGTRLTVT.

The chain carries TRBV4-3 and TRBJ1-1; D gene uncertain. Germline V CDR1 and CDR2: LGHNA, YSLEER. The V and J ends lost 2 bases and 4 bases respectively, with 8 bases between them. There are 13 residues in the CDR3. The CDR3 DNA sequence: TGCGCCAGCAGCCAACTACGTCTCACTGAAGCTTTCTTT. Amino acid sequence: CASSQLRLTEAFF.

The chain employs TRBV27 and TRBJ2-3; possibly TRBD2 for D (6 bases). V was shortened by 5 bases and J by 4 bases, with 10 bases between the two germline ends. This CDR3 contains 13 residues. Germline V gene sequence: CDR1 MNHEY, CDR2 SMNVEV (reference sequence). The CDR3 DNA reads as TGTGCCAGCAGTGCTTGGGGGGCAGATACGCAGTATTTT. Amino acid sequence: CASSAWGADTQYF.

The rearrangement joins TRBV19 to TRBJ2-1, with 7 bases fitting TRBD2. The CDR3 extends over 13 amino acids. The V gene's germline CDR1 is LNHDA and CDR2 SQIVND (reference sequence). V shed 5 bases, J shed 8 bases, and the junction held 6 bases outside the gene matches. The DNA for the CDR3 is TGTGCCAGTAGTCCCCGACTAGCCTATGAGCAGTTCTTC. Protein: CASSPRLAYEQFF.

V gene TRBV29-1 combines with J gene TRBJ2-5; TRBD2 might be the D (5 bases). Trimming left V 2 bases short and J 1 base short, with 5 bases between. Germline V gives CDR1 SQVTM, CDR2 ANQGSEA. There are 12 residues in the CDR3. CDR3 region: CSVESGQETQYF. As DNA, the CDR3 is TGCAGCGTTGAAAGCGGCCAAGAGACCCAGTACTTC.

The rearrangement links TRBV27 to TRBJ2-1; tentatively, D is TRBD2 (5 bases). The CDR3 extends over 16 amino acids. The germline gives CDR1 MNHEY, CDR2 SMNVEV (reference sequence). The ends were cut back, 2 bases at V and 0 bases at J, with 11 bases in the middle. CDR3: CASSLSPGSSYNEQFF. In nucleotides, the CDR3 is TGTGCCAGCAGTTTAAGTCCGGGGAGCTCCTACAATGAGCAGTTCTTC.

The J gene is TRBJ2-7, the V gene TRBV7-2; 7 bases align to TRBD1. The length of the CDR3 is 15 residues. Germline trimming cut 6 bases from V and 4 bases from J; bases unmatched to any gene: 12. CDR1 is SGHTA and CDR2 is FQGNSA in the germline V gene. The CDR3 protein is CASRLTRQGIYEQYF. CDR3 coding DNA: TGTGCCAGCAGGCTTACCCGACAGGGTATTTACGAGCAGTACTTC.

The V call is TRBV7-3, the J call TRBJ2-6; perhaps TRBD1 as D (5 bases). Deletions cut 4 bases from V and 4 bases from J, with 8 bases between. This CDR3 has 14 residues. Germline assignment: CDR1 SGHTA and CDR2 FQGTGA. The CDR3 spells CASSSGLGANVLTF. The CDR3 coding sequence is TGTGCCAGCAGCTCAGGGTTGGGGGCCAACGTCCTGACTTTC.

The chain combines TRBV7-6 with TRBJ1-3; D gene ambiguous. The germline gives CDR1 SGHVS, CDR2 FNYEAQ. This CDR3 region has 16 residues. The V end was cut by 1 base, the J end by 0 bases, with 10 bases between. The CDR3 is CASSLELKLSGNTIYF. CDR3 in DNA: TGTGCCAGCAGCTTAGAGCTGAAGCTCTCTGGAAACACCATATATTTT.

The rearrangement uses TRBV27 and TRBJ2-3; 15 bases match TRBD2. The CDR3 sequence is 19 residues long. Trimming took 0 bases from V and 6 from J; bases not matched to a gene: 10. The germline CDR1 and CDR2 sequences are MNHEY and SMNVEV (reference sequence). CDR3 bases: TGTGCCAGCAGTTTATCGGGACTAGCGGGGGGCGCTGGTCTTGATACGCAGTATTTT. Protein sequence: CASSLSGLAGGAGLDTQYF.

Points on this clone: A junction end diverges from the germline sequence, so it may reflect a read error. The V call is TRBV6-1, the J call TRBJ2-6; TRBD1 might be the D (5 bases). Germline values: CDR1 MNHNS, CDR2 SASEGT. There are 15 residues in the CDR3. CDR3 DNA: TGTGCCAGCAGTGAGAGAAACCCTGGGGCCAACGTGCTGACTTTC. It specifies CASSERNPGANVLTF.

This chain links TRBV28 with TRBJ1-4; 9 bases align to TRBD1. V was clipped by 6 bases and J by 8 bases; unmatched bases: 7. The CDR3 spans 14 residues. From germline, CDR1 is MDHEN and CDR2 SYDVKM. The CDR3 spells CASSPGTGKEKLFF. The CDR3 DNA sequence: TGTGCCAGCAGCCCCGGGACAGGGAAGGAAAAACTGTTTTTT.

This clone showed up many times. The genes are TRBV14 and TRBJ2-7; TRBD1 might be the D (7 bases). With 1 base removed from V and 2 bases from J, the gap between germline ends came to 9 bases. There are 14 residues in the CDR3. CDR1 is SGHDN, CDR2 FVKESK, per germline. The CDR3: CASSQGRGAYEQYF. The CDR3 bases are TGTGCCAGCAGCCAAGGCAGGGGGGCCTACGAGCAGTACTTC.

V gene TRBV18 combines with J gene TRBJ1-1; no clear D. This CDR3 region has 14 residues. Germline assignment: CDR1 KGHSH and CDR2 LQKENI. Trimming took off 6 bases at V and 3 bases at J, with 14 bases between the two ends. The CDR3 here is CASSAGMEDTEAFF. The CDR3, as DNA: TGTGCCAGCTCCGCCGGGATGGAGGACACTGAAGCTTTCTTT.

The rearrangement uses TRBV28 and TRBJ1-4; no reliable D call. Germline V gene sequence: CDR1 MDHEN, CDR2 SYDVKM. This CDR3 has 17 amino acids. Deletions cut 4 bases from V and 3 bases from J, with 18 bases between. DNA of the CDR3: TGTGCCAGCAGTTCCACCCTTCGGGTTCATCCTAATGAAAAACTGTTTTTT. Its protein is CASSSTLRVHPNEKLFF.

This chain joins TRBV28 and TRBJ1-2; no definite D call. This CDR3 is built from 13 residues. The germline V gene encodes CDR1 MDHEN and CDR2 SYDVKM. Trimming shortened V by 4 bases and J by 1 base, and 7 bases separated the two germline ends. CDR3 in amino acids: CASSWPDNYGYTF. CDR3 DNA: TGTGCCAGCAGTTGGCCAGATAACTATGGCTACACCTTC.

The rearrangement links TRBV7-6 to TRBJ1-3; a possible D gene is TRBD1 (5 bases). Deletions cut 5 bases from V and 2 bases from J, with 19 bases between. Germline lookup yields CDR1 SGHVS and CDR2 FNYEAQ. The CDR3 spans 17 residues. The CDR3 nucleotides are TGTGCCAGCAGCAAAGACAGAGCCTCTGGGCCTGGAAACACCATATATTTT. Translated, it gives CASSKDRASGPGNTIYF.

V gene TRBV21-1 combines with J gene TRBJ1-1. TRBV21-1 is marked as a pseudogene. The CDR3 covers 16 residues. CDR3 protein: CASSKVPAAAGPEAFF. The CDR3 DNA reads TGTGCCAGCAGCAAAGTCCCGGCGGCGGCGGGGCCTGAAGCTTTCTTT.

The chain combines TRBV29-1 with TRBJ2-1, with a possible D match to TRBD2 (5 bases). Germline CDR1 reads SQVTM; CDR2 reads ANQGSEA. Trimming stripped 3 bases from V and 6 bases from J, with 21 bases between. CDR3 length: 16 amino acids. CDR3: CSVDGNPRRHPNEQFF. The CDR3 region has the DNA TGCAGCGTTGATGGAAACCCTCGGAGGCACCCCAATGAGCAGTTCTTC.

The chain employs TRBV4-1 and TRBJ2-7, with TRBD1 identical over 7 bases. Germline-derived CDR1 and CDR2 are MGHRA and YSYEKL. V shed 6 bases, J shed 3 bases, and the junction held 11 bases outside the gene matches. CDR3 length: 15 amino acids. The DNA for the CDR3 is TGCGCCAGCAGAACAGGGGACAGAAGCGTCTACGAGCAGTACTTC. Translated, it gives CASRTGDRSVYEQYF.

As concerns this clone: Distinct nucleotide sequences in the sample also encode this CDR3. This chain links TRBV5-1 with TRBJ1-1; no firm D call. The V and J ends lost 2 bases and 1 base respectively, with 9 bases between them. This CDR3 has 14 amino acids. Germline V CDR1 and CDR2: SGHRS, YFSETQ. The DNA of the CDR3 is TGCGCCAGCAGCTTAGGTCCAGGGAACACTGAAGCTTTCTTT. Translating it yields CASSLGPGNTEAFF.

The chain carries TRBV11-2 and TRBJ1-1; D unclear. The germline V gene encodes CDR1 SGHAT and CDR2 FQNNGV. The CDR3 totals 14 residues. Trimming shortened V by 4 bases and J by 1 base, and 10 bases separated the two germline ends. CDR3 DNA sequence: TGTGCCAGCAGCTCAACCCCGGGGAACACTGAAGCTTTCTTT. Its translation is CASSSTPGNTEAFF.